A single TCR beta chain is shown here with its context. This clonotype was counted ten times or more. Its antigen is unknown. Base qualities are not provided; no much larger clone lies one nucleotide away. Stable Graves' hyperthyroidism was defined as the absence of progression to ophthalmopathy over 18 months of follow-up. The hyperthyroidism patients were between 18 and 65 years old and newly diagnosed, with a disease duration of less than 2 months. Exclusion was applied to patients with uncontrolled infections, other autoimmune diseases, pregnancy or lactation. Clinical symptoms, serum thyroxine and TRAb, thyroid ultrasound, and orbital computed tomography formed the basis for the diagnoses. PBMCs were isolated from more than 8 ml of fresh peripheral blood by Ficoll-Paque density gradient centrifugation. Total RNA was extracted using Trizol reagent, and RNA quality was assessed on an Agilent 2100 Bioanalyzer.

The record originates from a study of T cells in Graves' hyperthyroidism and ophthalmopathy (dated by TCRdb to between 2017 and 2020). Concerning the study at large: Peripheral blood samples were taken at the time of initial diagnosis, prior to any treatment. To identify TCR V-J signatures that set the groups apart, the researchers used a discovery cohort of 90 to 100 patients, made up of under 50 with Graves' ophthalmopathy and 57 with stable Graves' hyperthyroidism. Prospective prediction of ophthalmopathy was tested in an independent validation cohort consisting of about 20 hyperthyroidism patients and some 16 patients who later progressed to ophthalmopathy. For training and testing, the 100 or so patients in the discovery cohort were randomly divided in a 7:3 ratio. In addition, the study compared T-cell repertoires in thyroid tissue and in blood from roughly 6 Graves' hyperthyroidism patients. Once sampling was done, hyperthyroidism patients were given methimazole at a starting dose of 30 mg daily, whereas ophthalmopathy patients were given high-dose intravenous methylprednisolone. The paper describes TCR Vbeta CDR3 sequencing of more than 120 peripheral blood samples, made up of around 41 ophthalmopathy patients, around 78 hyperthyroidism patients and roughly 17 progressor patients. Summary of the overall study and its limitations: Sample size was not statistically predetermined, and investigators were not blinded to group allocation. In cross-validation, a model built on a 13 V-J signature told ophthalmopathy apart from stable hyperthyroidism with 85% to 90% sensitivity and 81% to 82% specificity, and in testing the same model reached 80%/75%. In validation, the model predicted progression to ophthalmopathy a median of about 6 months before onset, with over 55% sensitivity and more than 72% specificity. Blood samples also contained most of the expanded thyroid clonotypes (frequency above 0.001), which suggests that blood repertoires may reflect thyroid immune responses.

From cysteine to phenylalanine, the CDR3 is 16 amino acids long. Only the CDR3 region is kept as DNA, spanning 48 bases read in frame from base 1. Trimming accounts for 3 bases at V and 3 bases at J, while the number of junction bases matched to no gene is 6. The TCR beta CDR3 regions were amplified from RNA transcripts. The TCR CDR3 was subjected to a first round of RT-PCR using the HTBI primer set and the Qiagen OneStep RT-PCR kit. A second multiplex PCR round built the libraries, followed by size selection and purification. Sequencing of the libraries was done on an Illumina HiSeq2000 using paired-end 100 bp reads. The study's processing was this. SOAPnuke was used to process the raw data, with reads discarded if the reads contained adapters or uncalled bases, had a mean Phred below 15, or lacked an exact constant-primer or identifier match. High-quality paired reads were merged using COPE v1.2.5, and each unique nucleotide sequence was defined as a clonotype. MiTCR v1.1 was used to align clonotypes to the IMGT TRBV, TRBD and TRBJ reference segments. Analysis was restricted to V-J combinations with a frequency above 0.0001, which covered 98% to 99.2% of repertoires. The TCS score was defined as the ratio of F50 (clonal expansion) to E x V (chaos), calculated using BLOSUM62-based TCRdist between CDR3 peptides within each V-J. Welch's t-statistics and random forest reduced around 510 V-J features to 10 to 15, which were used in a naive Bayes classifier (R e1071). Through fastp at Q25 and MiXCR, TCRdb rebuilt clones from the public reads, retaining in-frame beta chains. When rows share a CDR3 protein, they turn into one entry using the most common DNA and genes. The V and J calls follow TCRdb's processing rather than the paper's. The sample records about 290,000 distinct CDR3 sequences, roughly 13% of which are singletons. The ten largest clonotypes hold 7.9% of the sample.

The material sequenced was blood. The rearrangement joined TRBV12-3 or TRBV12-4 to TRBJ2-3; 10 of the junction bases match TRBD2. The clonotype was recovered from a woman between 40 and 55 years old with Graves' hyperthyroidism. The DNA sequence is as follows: TGTGCCAGCAGTTTCCCCGGACTAGCGGTAACAGATACGCAGTATTTT. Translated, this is CASSFPGLAVTDTQYF.